The 32 T cell receptor beta chains below come from one sample, sequenced in a study of T cell responses to AZD1222 COVID-19 vaccine. Produced via immunoSEQ multiplex PCR; TCRdb's table is partial and in-frame only. Of 100,000 to 150,000 clones listed, about 90% are singletons. The sample here was peripheral blood, taken on day 0 of AZD1222 vaccination. The origin of the receptors is an adult in good health.

The chain has TRBV28 and TRBJ1-5; 7 positions agree with TRBD1. The length of the CDR3 is 15 residues. Looked up from germline, CDR1 is MDHEN and CDR2 is SYDVKM. With 3 bases clipped from V and 3 bases from J, the junction kept 5 bases outside the gene matches. The CDR3 coding sequence is TGTGCCAGCAGTTTGTCGGGACAGCTCAATCAGCCCCAGCATTTT. This gives the protein CASSLSGQLNQPQHF.

This chain links TRBV19 with TRBJ2-6; D is possibly TRBD1 (5 bases). CDR3 length equals 17 residues. Trimming removed 5 bases from V and 0 bases from J, with 14 bases in between. The germline CDR1 and CDR2 sequences are LNHDA and SQIVND (reference sequence). The CDR3 region is CASSPRQSPSGANVLTF. DNA for the CDR3: TGTGCCAGTAGTCCCCGACAGAGTCCCTCTGGGGCCAACGTCCTGACTTTC.

The chain is built from TRBV11-3 and TRBJ2-2; 7 bases align to TRBD2. The junction had 2 bases not matched to a gene; V was cut back by 3 bases and J by 4 bases. Germline CDR1 SGHNT, CDR2 YENEEA. The CDR3 extends over 14 amino acids. CDR3 amino acids: CASSFTGGTGELFF. CDR3 coding DNA: TGTGCCAGCAGCTTTACGGGGGGCACCGGGGAGCTGTTTTTT.

This chain links TRBV11-2 with TRBJ1-4; no reliable D call. The CDR3 extends over 14 amino acids. Germline CDR1 reads SGHAT; CDR2 reads FQNNGV. Trimming shortened V by 1 base and J by 7 bases, and 10 bases separated the two germline ends. The CDR3 DNA follows: TGTGCCAGCAGCTTAGCAGGTTGGGGTGAAAAACTGTTTTTT. It encodes CASSLAGWGEKLFF. The full variable domain, in which reference TRBV11-2 and TRBJ1-4 provide the parts outside the CDR3, is EAGVAQSPRYKIIEKRQSVAFWCNPISGHATLYWYQQILGQGPKLLIQFQNNGVVDDSQLPKDRFSAERLKGVDSTLKIQPAKLEDSAVYLCASSLAGWGEKLFFGSGTQLSVL.

The gene calls are TRBV3-1 (or the pseudogene TRBV3-2) and TRBJ1-2; D uncertain. This CDR3 contains 14 residues. V was shortened by 0 bases and J by 4 bases, with 9 bases between the two germline ends. The germline CDR1 and CDR2 sequences are LGHDT and YNNKEL (reference sequence). Here the CDR3 DNA reads TGTGCCAGCAGCCAAGAAAGTATCCCCTATGGCTACACCTTC. Protein product: CASSQESIPYGYTF.

The gene calls are TRBV27 and TRBJ2-7, with 10 bases matching TRBD2. The length of the CDR3 is 14 residues. Germline V gene data show CDR1 as MNHEY and CDR2 as SMNVEV (reference sequence). The ends lost 9 bases at V and 2 bases at J; junction bases unmatched: 7. CDR3 loop: CASRTSGFPYEQYV. In nucleotides, the CDR3 is TGTGCCAGTAGGACTAGCGGCTTCCCCTACGAGCAGTACGTC.

Here the CDR3 DNA reads TGCAGCGTTGTCGGGGTCACTGAAGCTTTCTTT. Its translation: CSVVGVTEAFF. V is TRBV29-1 and J is TRBJ1-1; D is unresolved. The V end lost 4 bases, the J end lost 4 bases, and 7 bases lay between the germline ends. This CDR3 is built from 11 residues. Germline values: CDR1 SQVTM, CDR2 ANQGSEA.

The gene calls are TRBV6-6 and TRBJ1-1, with D tentatively TRBD1 (5 bases). V lost 6 bases, J lost 1 base, and 12 bases lay in between. Germline V gene sequence: CDR1 MNHNY, CDR2 SVGAGI (reference sequence). This CDR3 has 14 residues. CDR3 coding DNA: TGTGCCAGCAGCCTTCGGGGGGGGAACACTGAAGCTTTCTTT. Translation: CASSLRGGNTEAFF.

CDR3 amino acids: CASSSQAGRTDTQYF. CDR3 DNA sequence: TGTGCCAGCAGCTCCCAAGCGGGCCGCACAGATACGCAGTATTTT. The chain couples TRBV7-3 to TRBJ2-3; tentatively, D is TRBD2 (6 bases). The germline CDR1 and CDR2 sequences are SGHTA and FQGTGA. The CDR3 is 15 residues long. With 4 bases removed from V and 1 base from J, the gap between germline ends came to 12 bases.

The rearrangement joins TRBV6-1 to TRBJ2-3, with TRBD1 as a possible D gene (5 bases). Germline CDR1 is MNHNS and CDR2 is SASEGT. V was cut by 3 bases and J by 2 bases, with 15 bases left in between. This CDR3 has 16 residues. CDR3 sequence (DNA): TGTGCCAGCAGTGACGGCAGGGCAGCCTTCACAGATACGCAGTATTTT. Translation: CASSDGRAAFTDTQYF.

This sequence joins TRBV19 and TRBJ1-1; D uncertain. This CDR3 is built from 13 residues. Per the germline V gene, CDR1 is LNHDA and CDR2 is SQIVND (reference sequence). V was shortened by 3 bases and J by 4 bases, with 9 bases between the two germline ends. The CDR3 loop is CASSINVGTEAFF. CDR3 DNA sequence: TGTGCCAGTAGTATTAATGTGGGCACTGAAGCTTTCTTT.

The V call is TRBV6-6, the J call TRBJ2-5; no clear D gene. The V end lost 0 bases, the J end lost 2 bases, and 7 bases lay between the germline ends. CDR3 length: 14 amino acids. The V gene's germline CDR1 is MNHNY and CDR2 SVGAGI (reference sequence). CDR3: CASSYSGRQETQYF. The CDR3 region has the DNA TGTGCCAGCAGTTACTCGGGCAGGCAAGAGACCCAGTACTTC.

This sequence joins TRBV2 and TRBJ2-5; D might be TRBD2 (5 bases). Germline V CDR1 and CDR2: SNHLY, FYNNEI. CDR3 length: 13 amino acids. V lost 6 bases to trimming and J lost 0 bases, with 8 bases between them. The chain's CDR3 is CASRREYQETQYF. CDR3 bases: TGTGCCAGCAGGAGGGAGTACCAAGAGACCCAGTACTTC. Based on the CDR3 plus reference TRBV2 and TRBJ2-5, the full variable domain is EPEVTQTPSHQVTQMGQEVILRCVPISNHLYFYWYRQILGQKVEFLVSFYNNEISEKSEIFDDQFSVERPDGSNFTLKIRSTKLEDSAMYFCASRREYQETQYFGPGTRLLVL.

There are a few counts of this clone. The chain recombines TRBV12-3 or TRBV12-4 with TRBJ1-5; D is unclear. This CDR3 is 13 amino acids long. The ends were cut back, 0 bases at V and 4 bases at J, with 4 bases in the middle. In DNA, the CDR3 is TGTGCCAGCAGTTTAGCGTGGAATCAGCCCCAGCATTTT. This gives the protein CASSLAWNQPQHF.

This clone was recorded a few times. This chain links TRBV19 with TRBJ1-3, with D perhaps matching TRBD1 (6 bases). V lost 6 bases and J lost 2, with 11 bases in between. The CDR3 length is 14 residues. Germline CDR1 LNHDA, CDR2 SQIVND (reference sequence). CDR3 amino acids: CASRPGATGNTIYF. CDR3 bases: TGTGCCAGTAGACCAGGGGCTACTGGAAACACCATATATTTT.

V gene TRBV7-3 combines with J gene TRBJ1-1; D gene uncertain. V dropped 6 bases and J dropped 1 base, with 6 bases sitting between them. The V gene's germline CDR1 is SGHTA and CDR2 FQGTGA. The CDR3 is 12 residues long. CDR3 DNA: TGTGCCAGCAGTATCCAGAACACTGAAGCTTTCTTT. It codes for CASSIQNTEAFF.

This chain uses TRBV19 with TRBJ1-5, with a tentative D call TRBD1 (5 bases). The ends were cut back, 1 base at V and 5 bases at J, with 21 bases in the middle. The germline CDR1 and CDR2 sequences are LNHDA and SQIVND (reference sequence). The CDR3 contains 18 residues. In nucleotides, the CDR3 is TGTGCCAGTAGTATAGGCCCAGATTCAGTTAGGGGAGATCAGCCCCAGCATTTT. Encoded protein: CASSIGPDSVRGDQPQHF. Supplemented by reference TRBV19 and TRBJ1-5, the full variable domain reads DGGITQSPKYLFRKEGQNVTLSCEQNLNHDAMYWYRQDPGQGLRLIYYSQIVNDFQKGDIAEGYSVSREKKESFPLTVTSAQKNPTAFYLCASSIGPDSVRGDQPQHFGDGTRLSIL.

The chain has TRBV6-6 and TRBJ1-5; D perhaps matches TRBD1 (6 bases). CDR1 is MNHNY and CDR2 is SVGAGI in the germline V gene (reference sequence). The CDR3 has 14 residues. The V end lost 6 bases, the J end lost 7 bases, and 16 bases lay between the germline ends. The CDR3 reads CASRQGLLGQPQHF. CDR3 bases: TGTGCCAGCAGACAGGGACTACTAGGGCAGCCCCAGCATTTT.

The rearrangement joins TRBV5-3 to TRBJ1-3; D call uncertain. TRBV5-3 is placed among ORFs of uncertain function. V was trimmed by 0 bases and J by 0 bases, leaving 25 bases between them. The CDR3 has 21 residues. CDR3 bases: TGTGCCAGAAGCTTGGTATCGCGCCCGGGGAATAATGTGGGCTCTGGAAACACCATATATTTT. Translation gives CARSLVSRPGNNVGSGNTIYF.

This rearrangement joins TRBV4-1 to TRBJ1-3; D not certain. V was trimmed by 4 bases and J by 0 bases, leaving 13 bases between them. The CDR3 runs 16 residues. The germline V gene encodes CDR1 MGHRA and CDR2 YSYEKL. The CDR3 DNA sequence: TGCGCCAGCAGCCTCCTCCCTCCGGGCTCTGGAAACACCATATATTTT. Translated: CASSLLPPGSGNTIYF.

The chain uses TRBV18 and TRBJ2-7, with D possibly being TRBD1 (5 bases). The CDR3 runs 15 residues. Germline CDR1 and CDR2: KGHSH and LQKENI. The V and J ends lost 3 bases and 0 bases respectively, with 12 bases between them. The CDR3 loop is CASSPGRALSYEQYF. The CDR3 DNA is TGTGCCAGCTCACCGGGCAGGGCCCTCTCCTACGAGCAGTACTTC.

This clone has a single count. The chain uses TRBV9 and TRBJ1-3, with a tentative D call TRBD1 (5 bases). The CDR3 runs 15 residues. The V end lost 1 base, the J end lost 1 base, and 9 bases lay between the germline ends. Per germline, CDR1 SGDLS and CDR2 YYNGEE. The chain's CDR3 is CASSVQGASGNTIYF. DNA for the CDR3: TGTGCCAGCAGCGTACAAGGGGCGTCTGGAAACACCATATATTTT. The full variable domain, in which reference TRBV9 and TRBJ1-3 provide the parts outside the CDR3, is DSGVTQTPKHLITATGQRVTLRCSPRSGDLSVYWYQQSLDQGLQFLIQYYNGEERAKGNILERFSAQQFPDLHSELNLSSLELGDSALYFCASSVQGASGNTIYFGEGSWLTVV.

The chain uses TRBV12-2 and TRBJ1-1. TRBV12-2 is termed a pseudogene. CDR3 length: 14 residues. CDR3 loop: CASRTRRRNTEAFF. DNA for the CDR3: TGTGCAAGTCGCACCCGAAGAAGGAACACTGAAGCTTTCTTT.

The rearrangement links TRBV29-1 to TRBJ2-3; D is possibly TRBD2 (6 bases). Trimming left V 5 bases short and J 0 bases short, with 15 bases between. The CDR3 length is 15 residues. Germline assignment: CDR1 SQVTM and CDR2 ANQGSEA. The chain's CDR3 is CSVCAAGTSTDTQYF. The CDR3 coding sequence is TGCAGCGTTTGCGCTGCCGGGACTAGCACAGATACGCAGTATTTT.

The chain carries TRBV4-1 and TRBJ2-7, with D perhaps TRBD2 (6 bases). V shed 0 bases and J shed 2 bases, with 23 bases lying between them. This CDR3 contains 19 residues. Germline lookup yields CDR1 MGHRA and CDR2 YSYEKL. CDR3 DNA sequence: TGCGCCAGCAGCCAAGAGGGGGGTTGGGCCCGAACCGTAACCTACGAGCAGTACTTC. It codes for CASSQEGGWARTVTYEQYF.

The gene calls are TRBV6-4 and TRBJ1-5; 8 nucleotides line up with TRBD1. V was pared by 3 bases and J by 3 bases, with 1 base of the junction left unmatched. CDR1 and CDR2 (germline): MRHNA, SNTAGT. The CDR3 runs to 14 residues. The chain's CDR3 is CASSEQGDNQPQHF. The CDR3 nucleotides are TGTGCCAGCAGTGAACAGGGGGACAATCAGCCCCAGCATTTT.

This chain connects TRBV30 to TRBJ1-3; a weak D match, TRBD1 (5 bases). The CDR3 runs to 13 residues. The ends were cut back, 4 bases at V and 2 bases at J, with 9 bases in the middle. From germline, CDR1 is GTSNPN and CDR2 SVGIG (reference sequence). CDR3 sequence: CAWTGSAGNTIYF. CDR3 DNA: TGTGCCTGGACAGGGAGTGCTGGAAACACCATATATTTT. The full variable domain, its missing parts supplied by reference TRBV30 and TRBJ1-3, is SQTIHQWPATLVQPVGSPLSLECTVEGTSNPNLYWYRQAAGRGLQLLFYSVGIGQISSEVPQNLSASRPQDRQFILSSKKLLLSDSGFYLCAWTGSAGNTIYFGEGSWLTVV.

The chain combines TRBV11-3 with TRBJ1-2, with TRBD1 identical over 7 bases. The V gene end was trimmed by 5 bases and the J gene end by 5 bases; junction bases not matched to a gene: 17. The CDR3 runs to 17 residues. Germline V lookup: CDR1 SGHNT, CDR2 YENEEA. CDR3 nucleotides: TGTGCCAGCAGCCGGGAGGGGGCGAGGGGCTCCCTATATGGCTACACCTTC. Translation gives CASSREGARGSLYGYTF.

The chain combines TRBV6-2 or TRBV6-3 with TRBJ2-1; TRBD2 matches at 8 bases. Germline-derived CDR1 and CDR2 are MNHEY and SVGEGT. V gave up 5 bases and J gave up 7 bases; unmatched junction bases: 7. There are 14 residues in the CDR3. CDR3 coding DNA: TGTGCCAGCAGTACGAGCGGGAGTGGTAATGAGCAGTTCTTC. This codes for CASSTSGSGNEQFF.

The chain carries TRBV5-6 and TRBJ1-6, with 7 bases aligning to TRBD1. Germline CDR1 and CDR2: SGHDT and YYEEEE. Trimming cost V 4 bases and J 6 bases; bases outside gene matches: 7. This CDR3 comprises 15 residues. The CDR3 sequence is CASSVRDSLNSPLHF. CDR3 in DNA: TGTGCCAGCAGCGTCCGGGACAGCCTTAATTCACCCCTCCACTTT.

This clone showed up just once. J is TRBJ2-7 and V is TRBV21-1. TRBV21-1 is a documented pseudogene. This CDR3 region has 14 residues. The chain's CDR3 is CASSKARPPGSQYV. The CDR3 DNA reads TGTGCCAGCAGCAAAGCAAGGCCCCCGGGCTCGCAGTACGTC.

The gene calls are TRBV10-3 and TRBJ1-5; no definite D call. The CDR3 is 13 residues long. The V gene lost 3 bases and the J gene lost 1 base, with 4 bases spanning the gap. The germline CDR1 and CDR2 sequences are ENHRY and SYGVKD. The CDR3 DNA reads as TGTGCCATCAGTGACGGGAGCAATCAGCCCCAGCATTTT. Amino acids: CAISDGSNQPQHF.